This entry describes one T cell receptor (beta chain). The sample belongs to a study of blood T cell repertoires in COVID-19. Study in general: COVID-19 samples collected from the United States, Italy and Spain covered acute and convalescent phases. The analysed material was cDNA or gDNA that came from T cells, B-cell-depleted T cells, or PBMCs.

The repertoire was sequenced with immunoSEQ multiplex PCR; TCRdb's copy has only in-frame clones and lacks some. The data show around 250,000 clones, roughly 85% seen once. Germline-derived CDR1 and CDR2 are MNHEY and SMNVEV (reference sequence). The CDR3 loop spans 14 amino acids. Trimming took 3 bases from V and 7 from J, leaving 13 bases between them. Sequencing used PBMCs or T cells enriched from blood (not recorded which). The source of this sequence is a woman between 50 and 59 years old with acute COVID-19. This chain connects TRBV27 to TRBJ1-5; D is possibly TRBD1 (5 bases). CDR3 DNA: TGTGCCAGCAGTTTCTCAGGGTACGGGCAGCCCCAGCATTTT. Translating it yields CASSFSGYGQPQHF.